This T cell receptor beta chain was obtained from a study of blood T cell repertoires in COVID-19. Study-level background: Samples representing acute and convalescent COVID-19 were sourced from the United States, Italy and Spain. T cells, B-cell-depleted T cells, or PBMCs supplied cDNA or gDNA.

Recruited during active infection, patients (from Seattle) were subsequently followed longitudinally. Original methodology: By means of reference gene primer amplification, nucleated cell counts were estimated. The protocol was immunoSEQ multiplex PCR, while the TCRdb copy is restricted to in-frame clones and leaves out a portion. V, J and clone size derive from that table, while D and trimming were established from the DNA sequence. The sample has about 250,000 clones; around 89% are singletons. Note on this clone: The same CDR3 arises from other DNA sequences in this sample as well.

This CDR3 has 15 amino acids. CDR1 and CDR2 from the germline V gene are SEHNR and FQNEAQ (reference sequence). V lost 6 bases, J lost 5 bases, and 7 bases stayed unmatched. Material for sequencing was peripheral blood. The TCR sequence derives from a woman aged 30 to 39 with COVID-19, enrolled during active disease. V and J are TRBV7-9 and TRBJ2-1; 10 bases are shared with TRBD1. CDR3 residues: CASSPRDRGNNEQFF. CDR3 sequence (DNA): TGTGCCAGCAGTCCCCGGGACAGGGGAAACAATGAGCAGTTCTTC.